This record concerns one T cell receptor (beta chain) sequence. This clonotype was counted ten times or more. The antigen this receptor binds is unknown. No much larger clone is present one base from it, and per-base qualities are unavailable. TCR cDNA was made using 5'RACE template switching, a step that added a universal primer site and unique molecular identifiers. Priming for cDNA synthesis came from both the TCR alpha and TCR beta constant segments. Library amplification involved two PCR steps, and the second step added sample barcodes and sequencing adapters. Sequencing of libraries was done on Illumina HiSeq 2500 (2x100 bp) or NovaSeq (2x150 bp). The authors' pipeline ran thus. MIGEC handled demultiplexing of reads and collapsing into UMI consensus sequences, while MiXCR performed V(D)J alignment. Clonotypes responding to the vaccine were identified with edgeR on replicate PBMC samples, with the criteria of FDR below 0.01 and a log2 fold change above 5 up to day 15. CD4 or CD8 identity was assigned to each bulk clonotype according to whether the clonotype was present at higher abundance in the sequenced CD4 repertoire or the sequenced CD8 repertoire. The raw public data were reprocessed by TCRdb itself: fastp quality trimming at Q25, MiXCR clonotype calling, in-frame beta chains only. Records with the same CDR3 protein are collapsed into one entry carrying the most frequent genes and DNA. Here the V and J calls rest on TCRdb's processing, not on the authors' analysis. For this sample there are about 110,000 distinct CDR3 sequences; more than 7.5% appear just once. Over 25% of the sample rests with the top ten.

This sample is part of a study of T cells after yellow fever vaccination (dated by TCRdb to the late 2010s). About the full investigation: The SMART-Seq v4 Ultra Low Input RNA kit was used to prepare libraries from fractions with low cell numbers. Blood was drawn at multiple timepoints before and after primary and secondary immunization, with bulk PBMC replicates and cell subsets isolated. The cohort comprised two healthy male donors, one aged 18 to 30 and one aged 30 to 40 years. To follow T-cell clones before and after both primary and booster YFV17D yellow fever vaccination, bulk TCR alpha and beta repertoires underwent longitudinal sequencing.

What this sample's treatment or condition label stands for: live attenuated yellow fever vaccine strain. PBMCs were isolated from peripheral blood using a standard Ficoll-Paque protocol. CD4 and CD8 T-cell fractions were isolated with Dynabeads CD4 and CD8 positive selection kits. TriZol was used to extract RNA from bulk PBMCs, CD4 and CD8 fractions, and dextramer-positive and dextramer-negative fractions. General study outcomes and caveats: Because only a couple of donors were included in the study, the extent to which the findings can be generalized is limited. Computational filtering was needed because FACS-sorted repertoires could contain abundant contaminating clonotypes from the bulk population. Compared with the primary T-cell response, the secondary T-cell response was weaker but faster, peaking on day 5 rather than day 15. A small fraction of clonotypes appeared in both the CD4 and CD8 compartments, likely as a result of convergent recombination. Most clones expanded after primary vaccination were re-detected after the booster (almost 97% of CD4 and around 88% of CD8), suggesting broad memory maintenance.

This TCR was recovered from a man aged 30 to 39 who received the YFV17D yellow fever vaccine. The starting material was CD8+ T cells sorted from PBMCs, obtained 45 days after the yellow fever booster vaccination.

Here is the DNA: TGCAGCGTTGGGGGGACAGGGGACGGCGGCTACACCTTC. Protein translation: CSVGGTGDGGYTF. Here the chain combines TRBV29-1 and TRBJ1-2; TRBD1 lines up with 10 middle nucleotides. V lost 4 bases and J lost 8 bases, and the count of bases not matched to a germline gene is 7. From the cysteine up to the phenylalanine, the CDR3 has a length of 13 residues. The CDR3 DNA has 39 bases and is translated from base 1. CDR1 and CDR2 are read off the germline V gene as SQVTM and ANQGSEA.